A single T cell receptor beta chain is shown here with its context. The CDR3 contains 15 residues. The germline gives CDR1 SNHLY, CDR2 FYNNEI. The V end was cut by 4 bases, the J end by 0 bases, with 10 bases between. Primers included in the PCR were 60 Vbeta and 13 Jbeta primers. Sequencing was performed with immunoSEQ multiplex PCR; in TCRdb, only in-frame clones are kept and a portion is missing. The sample has tens of thousands of clones, around 90% seen once. These data come from a study of cytomegalovirus exposure and HLA in healthy donors. The chain is built from TRBV2 and TRBJ1-3; D call uncertain. This clonotype was sampled from a woman in her forties in good health and CMV-seropositive. The sample was PBMCs. CDR3 in amino acids: CASSATDFSGNTIYF. In DNA, the CDR3 is TGTGCCAGCAGTGCTACAGATTTCTCTGGAAACACCATATATTTT.